This TCR beta chain was sequenced during a study of T cell responses to AZD1222 COVID-19 vaccine. Libraries were prepared by immunoSEQ multiplex PCR; TCRdb keeps only in-frame clonotypes and omits some of them. The top ten hold roughly 6.5% of the sample, which has 80,000 to 100,000 clones, around 86% seen once. This TCR was sampled from an adult in good health. The material sequenced was peripheral blood, taken on day 0 of AZD1222 vaccination.

The CDR3, as DNA: TGTGCCAGTAGTCCCCGCGAGGACCCCCGGACACAGGAAAAACTGTTTTTT. This encodes CASSPREDPRTQEKLFF. V and J are TRBV19 and TRBJ1-4, with D maybe TRBD1 (5 bases). Per germline, CDR1 LNHDA and CDR2 SQIVND (reference sequence). The V and J ends lost 5 bases and 8 bases respectively, with 24 bases between them. CDR3 length: 17 amino acids. The variable domain in full, completed from reference TRBV19 and TRBJ1-4, reads DGGITQSPKYLFRKEGQNVTLSCEQNLNHDAMYWYRQDPGQGLRLIYYSQIVNDFQKGDIAEGYSVSREKKESFPLTVTSAQKNPTAFYLCASSPREDPRTQEKLFFGSGTQLSVL.